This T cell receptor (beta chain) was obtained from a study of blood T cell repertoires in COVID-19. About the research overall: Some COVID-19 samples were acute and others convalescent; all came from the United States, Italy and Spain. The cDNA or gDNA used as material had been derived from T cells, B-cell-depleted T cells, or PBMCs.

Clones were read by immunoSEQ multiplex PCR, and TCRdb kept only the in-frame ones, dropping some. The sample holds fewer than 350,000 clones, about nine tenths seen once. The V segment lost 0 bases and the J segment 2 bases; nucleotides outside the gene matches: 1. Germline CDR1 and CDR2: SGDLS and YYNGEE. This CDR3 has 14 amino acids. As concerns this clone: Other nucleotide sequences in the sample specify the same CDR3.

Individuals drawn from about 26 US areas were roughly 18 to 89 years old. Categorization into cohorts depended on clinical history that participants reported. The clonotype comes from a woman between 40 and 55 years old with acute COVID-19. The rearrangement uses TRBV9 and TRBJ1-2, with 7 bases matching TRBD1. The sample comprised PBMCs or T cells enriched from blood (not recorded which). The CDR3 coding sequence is TGTGCCAGCAGCGTAGGACAGGGAAACTATGGCTACACCTTC. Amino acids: CASSVGQGNYGYTF.